What follows are 4 T cell receptor beta chains derived from one specimen sequenced in a study of breast tumors, draining lymph nodes, adjacent tissues. The lymph nodes were axillary draining lymph nodes from breast cancer patients. TCRdb itself ran the multiplex PCR reads through MiXCR, one entry per CDR3 protein. This sample carries roughly 260,000 distinct CDR3 sequences, about 30% of them seen once, and the ten largest clones take approximately 1%. The sequenced sample was axillary lymph node tissue. The receptor set was obtained from a female donor with breast cancer. Some clones in this sample may be carry-over from other donors' samples.

This clonotype was seen a handful of times. The V gene is TRBV11-3, the J gene TRBJ2-5; 10 nucleotides agree with TRBD2. The length of the CDR3 is 20 residues. CDR1 SGHNT and CDR2 YENEEA come from the germline V gene. V was pared by 5 bases and J by 1 base, with 19 bases of the junction left unmatched. The CDR3 sequence is CASSPPDGPAGGPGQETQYF. Written as DNA, the CDR3 is TGTGCCAGCAGCCCACCAGATGGACCAGCGGGAGGGCCGGGCCAAGAGACCCAGTACTTC.

This clonotype was counted between two and nine times. V gene TRBV7-2 combines with J gene TRBJ2-4; the D call may be TRBD1 or TRBD2 (5 bases each). The CDR3 has 14 residues. V gave up 4 bases and J gave up 5 bases, with 12 bases separating them. Germline CDR1 is SGHTA and CDR2 is FQGNSA. The CDR3 DNA follows: TGTGCCAGCAGCTCCAGGGCGGGTGAAAACATTCAGTACTTC. This translates into CASSSRAGENIQYF.

Comment on this clonotype: A much larger clone differs by one base, so this may be a read error. The V and J genes are TRBV7-2 and TRBJ2-1; D assignment may be TRBD1 or TRBD2 (5 bases each). Germline lookup yields CDR1 SGHTA and CDR2 FQGNSA. The CDR3 is 15 amino acids. V was cut by 5 bases and J by 0 bases, with 11 bases left in between. The chain's CDR3 is CASSLRDGSYNEQFF. The CDR3 DNA reads as TGTGCCAGCAGCCTCCGGGACGGCTCCTACAATGAGCAGTTCTTC.

This clonotype showed up many times. The V call is TRBV5-1, the J call TRBJ2-3; 12 nucleotides agree with TRBD1. Trimming at V came to 4 bases and at J to 8 bases, leaving 29 bases not matched to a gene. Per germline, CDR1 SGHRS and CDR2 YFSETQ. This CDR3 is 22 amino acids long. The CDR3: CASSEGFDVGTGGRPVIGTQYF. CDR3 bases: TGCGCCAGCAGCGAAGGCTTCGATGTAGGGACAGGGGGCCGTCCGGTTATAGGTACGCAGTATTTT.